Reported below is one T cell receptor beta chain. One entry per CDR3 protein results from TCRdb running MiXCR on the 5' RACE reads. The table has more than 80,000 distinct CDR3 sequences, about 5.8% seen once. This sample was taken from a study of T cells after yellow fever vaccination. V was cut by 7 bases and J by 10 bases, with 11 bases left in between. The CDR3 runs to 11 residues. CDR1 is MNHEY, CDR2 SVGEGT, per germline. Sequences were derived from CD8+ T cells sorted from PBMCs, sampled 10 days after the yellow fever booster vaccination. This chain connects TRBV6-2 or TRBV6-3 to TRBJ2-1; tentative D call: TRBD1 (5 bases). This clonotype was sampled from a man between 18 and 35 years old who received the YFV17D yellow fever vaccine. For the CDR3, the DNA is TGTGCCAGCACTAGGGGTAGAGAGCAGTTCTTC. Its protein is CASTRGREQFF.